What follows are 19 T cell receptor beta chains derived from one specimen sequenced in a study of T cells expressing NK-cell markers. TCRdb reworked the 5' RACE reads into one entry per CDR3 protein, no DNA. Seen in this sample are 400,000 or so distinct CDR3 sequences; the ten most common clones hold 9.5% to 12%. The sample taken for sequencing was blood T cells: a sorted CD56 or NKG2C T cell subset, CD4+ or CD8+ T cells, or bulk PBMC T cells (not recorded which). The receptors were sampled from a woman between 50 and 59 years old in good health.

The chain employs TRBV4-1 and TRBJ2-7; the D gene TCRdb calls, TRBD2, cannot be checked with no DNA. The CDR3 is 15 amino acids. Germline assignment: CDR1 MGHRA and CDR2 YSYEKL. The CDR3 is CASSQDTGAEDEQYF.

The J gene is TRBJ1-1, the V gene TRBV28. There are 12 residues in the CDR3. Germline CDR1 MDHEN, CDR2 SYDVKM. CDR3 in amino acids: CASSFSDTEAFF.

The rearrangement links TRBV27 to TRBJ2-1; TCRdb indicates TRBD1, and absent DNA this call remains unverified. The CDR3 length is 12 residues. Germline V gene data show CDR1 as MNHEY and CDR2 as SMNVEV (reference sequence). The CDR3 loop reads CASNYRGGEQFF.

The chain employs TRBV12-3 or TRBV12-4 and TRBJ2-3. The CDR3 totals 12 residues. CDR3: CASASPLDTQYF.

The chain joins TRBV12-3 or TRBV12-4 to TRBJ2-4; TCRdb calls TRBD1, which cannot be checked without DNA. The CDR3 has 18 amino acids. CDR3: CASSLEEGTGVGKNIQYF.

The chain employs TRBV12-3 or TRBV12-4 and TRBJ2-2; the D call of TRBD1 rests on TCRdb alone, since no DNA is present to check it. The CDR3 consists of 17 residues. The CDR3 loop is CASSFWFRQKNTGELFF.

V is TRBV20-1 and J is TRBJ2-1; TCRdb's D call of TRBD1 is untestable without DNA. This CDR3 comprises 14 residues. Germline assignment: CDR1 DFQATT and CDR2 SNEGSKA (reference sequence). The CDR3 loop reads CSAGRGGGYNEQFF.

The chain combines TRBV10-3 with TRBJ2-7; TCRdb returns TRBD2, unconfirmable since there is no DNA. The CDR3 has 15 amino acids. Germline V gene sequence: CDR1 ENHRY, CDR2 SYGVKD. The CDR3 is CAISESLARQMEQYF.

The V call is TRBV11-3, the J call TRBJ2-1; TCRdb's D gene call, TRBD2, goes unchecked for lack of DNA. CDR3 length: 11 amino acids. Looked up from germline, CDR1 is SGHNT and CDR2 is YENEEA. The CDR3 here is CASSYRASEFF.

The chain joins TRBV7-8 to TRBJ1-3. CDR3 size: 15 residues. Germline-derived CDR1 and CDR2 are SGHVS and FQNEAQ. CDR3: CASSSKTSSGNTIYF.

The chain links TRBV24-1 to TRBJ2-1; no DNA is available, so the TRBD1 call from TCRdb remains unchecked. The V gene's germline CDR1 is KGHDR and CDR2 SFDVKD. This CDR3 has 14 residues. CDR3 protein: CATSDFSGLREQFF.

J is TRBJ1-5 and V is TRBV27. The CDR3 spans 14 residues. Germline V lookup: CDR1 MNHEY, CDR2 SMNVEV (reference sequence). The CDR3 sequence is CASSFRAEGQPQHF.

The chain recombines TRBV5-1 with TRBJ2-3; TCRdb gives TRBD2 as the D gene, but with no DNA this cannot be confirmed. Germline assignment: CDR1 SGHRS and CDR2 YFSETQ. The CDR3 consists of 14 residues. CDR3 in amino acids: CASSWRAVADTQYF.

The chain links TRBV29-1 to TRBJ1-4. CDR3 length equals 16 residues. Germline V gene sequence: CDR1 SQVTM, CDR2 ANQGSEA. This CDR3 reads CSVLRGDQSTNEKLFF.

The V and J genes are TRBV5-1 and TRBJ2-1; the D call from TCRdb, TRBD2, cannot be confirmed without DNA. CDR3 length: 15 amino acids. Per germline, CDR1 SGHRS and CDR2 YFSETQ. The CDR3 loop is CASSGSSGGREEQFF.

The chain joins TRBV12-3 or TRBV12-4 to TRBJ2-3. This CDR3 region has 13 residues. The CDR3 is CASRFTSAYTQYF.

V and J are TRBV7-3 and TRBJ2-7; TCRdb calls TRBD1, which cannot be checked without DNA. The CDR3 sequence is 17 residues long. Germline V CDR1 and CDR2: SGHTA, FQGTGA. The CDR3 protein is CASSLSVDRVANYEQYF.

The rearrangement links TRBV6-1 to TRBJ1-1; TCRdb names TRBD1, which stays unverified in the absence of DNA. The CDR3 is made up of 15 amino acids. CDR1 MNHNS and CDR2 SASEGT come from the germline V gene. The CDR3 loop reads CASSESGGVGTEAFF.

This chain joins TRBV20-1 and TRBJ2-2; the TRBD2 assignment by TCRdb is unverifiable without DNA. The CDR3 consists of 16 residues. Germline lookup yields CDR1 DFQATT and CDR2 SNEGSKA (reference sequence). The CDR3 region is CSAKASGRKNTGELFF.